The 15 T cell receptor beta chains presented below share a single source sample, sequenced in a study of blood T cell repertoires in COVID-19 (dated by TCRdb to 2018 to 2020). Library creation used the immunoSEQ multiplex PCR assay. Sourced from immuneACCESS, this table was stored by TCRdb with only in-frame sequences that have V and J called. A share of the clones is absent; for the studies checked, an unresolved V gene accounts for under half, and the remainder has no known explanation. The sample has approximately 530,000 clones on record, 70% to 90% of them singletons. Roughly 8% of the sample rests with the top ten. Material for sequencing was peripheral blood. These receptors were obtained from a woman aged 45-59 years with COVID-19, enrolled during active disease.

The chain is built from TRBV7-8 and TRBJ2-7, with 9 bases matching TRBD1. The ends lost 4 bases at V and 5 bases at J; junction bases unmatched: 6. The CDR3 runs to 14 residues. Per germline, CDR1 SGHVS and CDR2 FQNEAQ. Written as DNA, the CDR3 is TGTGCCAGCAGCTCCCGGGACAGGGACCACGAGCAGTACTTC. Translating it yields CASSSRDRDHEQYF.

This chain uses TRBV4-1 with TRBJ2-1, with D possibly being TRBD2 (6 bases). The CDR3 sequence is 15 residues long. The germline V gene encodes CDR1 MGHRA and CDR2 YSYEKL. The V end lost 1 base, the J end lost 5 bases, and 12 bases lay between the germline ends. Here the CDR3 DNA reads TGCGCCAGCAGCCAAGCAAGGGGAGGAGACAATGAGCAGTTCTTC. This sequence encodes CASSQARGGDNEQFF.

This clone has a handful of counts. V usage is TRBV2 and J usage is TRBJ1-5; D is unclear. The CDR3 totals 12 residues. Trimming removed 3 bases at V and 7 bases at J, with 7 bases between. Germline V gene data show CDR1 as SNHLY and CDR2 as FYNNEI. As DNA, the CDR3 is TGTGCCAGCAGTGACGGGATCCAGCCCCAGCATTTT. It specifies CASSDGIQPQHF.

The V call is TRBV3-1 (or the pseudogene TRBV3-2), the J call TRBJ2-5, with D possibly being TRBD1 (5 bases). Per the germline V gene, CDR1 is LGHDT and CDR2 is YNNKEL (reference sequence). V was clipped by 0 bases and J by 2 bases, with 10 bases between them. This CDR3 region has 15 residues. Here the CDR3 reads CASSQDPQGQETQYF. The CDR3 nucleotides read TGTGCCAGCAGCCAAGATCCCCAGGGTCAAGAGACCCAGTACTTC.

The CDR3 nucleotides are TGTGCCTGGAGTGCCCCAGACAGGGGGACAGAGCAGTACTTC. Encoded protein: CAWSAPDRGTEQYF. The genes are TRBV30 and TRBJ2-7; 9 positions agree with TRBD1. V trimming: 1 base; J trimming: 7 bases; junction bases outside the gene matches: 8. CDR3 size: 14 residues. Germline V gene lookup returns CDR1 GTSNPN and CDR2 SVGIG (reference sequence).

This chain links TRBV2 with TRBJ1-1; D possibly corresponds to TRBD1 (6 bases). V was trimmed by 1 base and J by 1 base, leaving 7 bases between them. Looked up from germline, CDR1 is SNHLY and CDR2 is FYNNEI. The CDR3 runs 14 residues. This chain's CDR3 is CASSEGGPNTEAFF. CDR3 coding DNA: TGTGCCAGCAGTGAAGGGGGGCCGAACACTGAAGCTTTCTTT.

This chain uses TRBV4-2 with TRBJ2-1; 9 bases are a match to TRBD1. Looked up from germline, CDR1 is LGHNA and CDR2 is YNFKEQ. This CDR3 has 16 residues. J lost 6 bases, V lost 4 bases, and 10 bases had no gene match. CDR3 bases: TGTGCCAGCAGCCCCGTGGGACAGGGAGTCGGCAATGAGCAGTTCTTC. Its protein is CASSPVGQGVGNEQFF.

The V call is TRBV6-5, the J call TRBJ2-3; no clear D gene. Trimming shortened V by 3 bases and J by 8 bases, and 9 bases separated the two germline ends. CDR1 and CDR2 (germline): MNHEY, SVGAGI. This CDR3 spans 12 amino acids. In DNA form, the CDR3 reads TGTGCCAGCAGTTATGGAACGGGTACGCAGTATTTT. This encodes CASSYGTGTQYF.

In this sample, this clone turned up once. The chain employs TRBV5-4 and TRBJ2-7; 7 nucleotides align to TRBD1. There are 14 residues in the CDR3. The V and J ends lost 2 bases and 6 bases, in that order; junction bases with no gene match: 8. Looked up from germline, CDR1 is SGHNT and CDR2 is YYREEE (reference sequence). In DNA form, the CDR3 reads TGTGCCAGCAGCTTAAGTCCAGGGGGTCCCGAGCAGTACTTC. This translates into CASSLSPGGPEQYF.

The chain combines TRBV19 with TRBJ1-2; TRBD1 matches at 8 bases. CDR1 and CDR2 (germline): LNHDA, SQIVND (reference sequence). Germline trimming cut 6 bases from V and 4 bases from J; bases unmatched to any gene: 10. The CDR3 covers 15 residues. The DNA of the CDR3 is TGTGCCAGTAGGGAAACAGGGGGAGGACGCTATGGCTACACCTTC. Protein sequence: CASRETGGGRYGYTF.

The chain employs TRBV27 and TRBJ1-5, with unresolved D. Germline CDR1 MNHEY, CDR2 SMNVEV (reference sequence). This CDR3 has 13 residues. Deletions cut 3 bases from V and 4 bases from J, with 7 bases between. The DNA for the CDR3 is TGTGCCAGCAGTTTTACTCGGAATCAGCCCCAGCATTTT. Encoded protein: CASSFTRNQPQHF.

J is TRBJ1-1 and V is TRBV5-6, with D perhaps TRBD1 (5 bases). Per the germline V gene, CDR1 is SGHDT and CDR2 is YYEEEE. CDR3 length: 14 amino acids. Trimming took 6 bases from V and 4 from J, leaving 16 bases between them. CDR3 region: CASTLAGRGTEAFF. CDR3 nucleotide sequence: TGTGCCAGCACCCTTGCAGGGAGGGGCACTGAAGCTTTCTTT. Full variable domain (missing parts from reference TRBV5-6 and TRBJ1-1): DAGVTQSPTHLIKTRGQQVTLRCSPKSGHDTVSWYQQALGQGPQFIFQYYEEEERQRGNFPDRFSGHQFPNYSSELNVNALLLGDSALYLCASTLAGRGTEAFFGQGTRLTVV.

This sequence joins TRBV6-2 or TRBV6-3 and TRBJ2-5; 10 nucleotides align to TRBD1. V dropped 5 bases and J dropped 4; count of bases not matched to a gene: 4. The germline V gene encodes CDR1 MNHEY and CDR2 SVGEGT. The CDR3 is made up of 14 amino acids. The CDR3 is CASSTGTGAETQYF. Here the CDR3 DNA reads TGTGCCAGCAGTACCGGGACAGGGGCAGAGACCCAGTACTTC.

The chain recombines TRBV6-5 with TRBJ2-1; 8 bases are a match to TRBD2. Trimming removed 4 bases from V and 7 bases from J; junction bases left unmatched: 9. Germline V gene data show CDR1 as MNHEY and CDR2 as SVGAGI. This CDR3 is 15 amino acids long. This CDR3 reads CASSSLGGARNEQFF. The DNA of the CDR3 is TGTGCCAGCAGTTCTCTCGGGGGGGCGAGGAATGAGCAGTTCTTC.

J is TRBJ2-1 and V is TRBV4-2; TRBD1 is a possible D gene (5 bases). Germline V gene data show CDR1 as LGHNA and CDR2 as YNFKEQ. V lost 0 bases and J 5 bases, leaving 20 bases between the germline ends. This CDR3 is 18 amino acids long. In DNA form, the CDR3 reads TGTGCCAGCAGCCAAGAAACGATTGGGGCCCCGTCAAACAATGAGCAGTTCTTC. Its protein is CASSQETIGAPSNNEQFF.